Listed below are T cell receptor beta chains from one sample, sequenced in a study of cytomegalovirus exposure and HLA in healthy donors. Libraries were prepared by immunoSEQ multiplex PCR; TCRdb keeps only in-frame clonotypes and omits some of them. This repertoire shows more than 95,000 clones, around 81% found once; its top ten account for around 4.2%. Material for sequencing was PBMCs. The receptor source for this set is a woman in her twenties or thirties in good health and CMV-seronegative. The CDR3 runs from the conserved cysteine through the conserved F or W. A D gene is named only where the DNA matches it firmly. Where a row states a size, it is once, few, many or the class of an expanded clone; other rows omit it.

d_gene	len	v_gene	abundance	j_gene	CDR3nt	CDR3aa
TRBD2	15	TRBV19	-	TRBJ2-3	TGTGCCAGTAGTATTCGGGGGGTCAGCACAGATACGCAGTATTTT	CASSIRGVSTDTQYF
-	13	TRBV13	-	TRBJ2-7	TGTGCCAGCAGCTTAGGTCCCCTATACGAGCAGTACTTC	CASSLGPLYEQYF
TRBD2	19	TRBV28	once	TRBJ2-3	TGTGCCAGCAGTTTGGGTTTGGGTGGACTAGCGGGAGGAACAGATACGCAGTATTTT	CASSLGLGGLAGGTDTQYF
-	15	TRBV30	-	TRBJ1-4	TGTGCCTGGAGTGTCGCGGGGGGCGCAGGTGAAAAACTGTTTTTT	CAWSVAGGAGEKLFF
TRBD1	15	TRBV28	-	TRBJ1-1	TGTGCCAGCACTACGACAGGGTCTAGGAACACTGAAGCTTTCTTT	CASTTTGSRNTEAFF
TRBD1	14	TRBV10-1	-	TRBJ2-1	TGCGCCAGCAGTCCAGGACAGGGGTACAATGAGCAGTTCTTC	CASSPGQGYNEQFF
-	13	TRBV18	-	TRBJ2-7	TGTGCCAGCTCACCAGGGGAGAACAACGAGCAGTACTTC	CASSPGENNEQYF
TRBD1	15	TRBV5-8	few	TRBJ2-1	TGTGCCAGCAGCGCTGGGACAGGGTCCTACAATGAGCAGTTCTTC	CASSAGTGSYNEQFF
-	13	TRBV28	-	TRBJ2-7	TGTGCCAGCAGTTTGGGCGGGAACCGCGAGCAGTACTTC	CASSLGGNREQYF
TRBD2	15	TRBV9	-	TRBJ2-1	TGTGCCAGCAGCCAGACTAGCGCCCGAGGCAATGAGCAGTTCTTC	CASSQTSARGNEQFF
-	14	TRBV28	-	TRBJ1-4	TGTGCCAGCAGTTTCAGGGCGGCCCAGGATAAACTGTTTTTT	CASSFRAAQDKLFF
TRBD1	16	TRBV19	once	TRBJ1-4	TGTGCCAGTAGTATTCTCCAGGGGGCAGGGTCTGAAAAACTGTTTTTT	CASSILQGAGSEKLFF
-	13	TRBV27	-	TRBJ2-3	TGTGCCAGCAGTTTCTTCGGCACAGATACGCAGTATTTT	CASSFFGTDTQYF
-	15	TRBV5-6	-	TRBJ2-4	TGTGCCAGCGCGGGGGCGGGAGTCGACAAAAACATTCAGTACTTC	CASAGAGVDKNIQYF
-	12	TRBV6-1	-	TRBJ1-2	TGTGCCAGCAGTGCTGCAGGGAACGGCTACACCTTC	CASSAAGNGYTF
TRBD2	17	TRBV5-1	-	TRBJ2-7	TGCGCCAGCAGCACTGGCGGGTTAGCGGGAGGTTCCTACGAGCAGTACTTC	CASSTGGLAGGSYEQYF
TRBD2	15	TRBV9	-	TRBJ2-3	TGTGCCAGCAGCGTAGAGGGTAGCGGGAGTGATACGCAGTATTTT	CASSVEGSGSDTQYF
TRBD2	15	TRBV5-1	once	TRBJ2-5	TGCGCCAGCTGCTTAAGGGGCGGGGGCCAAGAGACCCAGTACTTC	CASCLRGGGQETQYF
TRBD1	13	TRBV5-1	few	TRBJ2-7	TGCGCCAGCAGCGGGACAGTAACCTACGAGCAGTACTTC	CASSGTVTYEQYF
TRBD2	18	TRBV15	-	TRBJ2-1	TGTGCCACCAGCACCCAGGGACTAGCGGGAGTGTCGGTGAATGAGCAGTTCTTC	CATSTQGLAGVSVNEQFF
-	12	TRBV6-1	few	TRBJ2-7	TGTGCCAGCAGTGTACAGGGCTACGAGCAGTACTTC	CASSVQGYEQYF
TRBD2	16	TRBV15	-	TRBJ2-5	TGTGCCACCAGCAGAGAGGGACTACAGGAGGGAGAGACCCAGTACTTC	CATSREGLQEGETQYF
TRBD1	15	TRBV14	-	TRBJ1-4	TGTGCCAGCAGCCACTCTGACAGGGTCAGGGCAAAACTGTTTTTT	CASSHSDRVRAKLFF
TRBD2	21	TRBV14	-	TRBJ2-1	TGTGCCAGCAGCAGACCGAAGATTAATAGCGGGAGGGCCGGGTCCTACAATGAGCAGTTCTTC	CASSRPKINSGRAGSYNEQFF
TRBD2	13	TRBV6-5	-	TRBJ2-1	TGTGCCAGCAGGCGAGCGGGATCGGGAGAGCAGTTCTTC	CASRRAGSGEQFF
TRBD2	16	TRBV6-5	-	TRBJ2-3	TGTGCCAGCAGTTACTCGCCTAGCGGGAGTTGGGATACGCAGTATTTT	CASSYSPSGSWDTQYF
-	14	TRBV11-2	-	TRBJ2-2	TGTGCCACGTCGACAGGTCCGAACACCGGGGAGCTGTTTTTT	CATSTGPNTGELFF
-	13	TRBV27	-	TRBJ2-1	TGTGCCAGCAGACGCGAACCCTCGGGTGAGCAGTTCTTC	CASRREPSGEQFF
TRBD2	16	TRBV11-1	-	TRBJ2-3	TGTGCCAGCAGCATGGGACTAGCGGCTAGCACAGATACGCAGTATTTT	CASSMGLAASTDTQYF
TRBD1	14	TRBV5-1	-	TRBJ2-7	TGCGCCAGCAGCCTCCGGGACAGCGCCTACGAGCAGTACTTC	CASSLRDSAYEQYF
-	12	TRBV7-2	few	TRBJ2-7	TGTGCCAGCAGCTTAAGCGGCTACGAGCAGTACTTC	CASSLSGYEQYF
TRBD1	16	TRBV5-5	-	TRBJ2-2	TGTGCCAGCAGCTTGGTCCAGGGGGCTGTCACCGGGGAGCTGTTTTTT	CASSLVQGAVTGELFF
-	13	TRBV5-1	-	TRBJ1-1	TGCGCCAGCAGCCAAGGACAGAACACTGAAGCTTTCTTT	CASSQGQNTEAFF
TRBD1	15	TRBV7-9	-	TRBJ1-2	TGTGCCAGCAGCTTAGTTGGGACAGGGAAGGATGGCTACACCTTC	CASSLVGTGKDGYTF
TRBD2	16	TRBV5-1	-	TRBJ2-5	TGCGCCAGCAGCTTGGAGGCTAGCGGGGAGCAAGAGACCCAGTACTTC	CASSLEASGEQETQYF
TRBD1	16	TRBV10-3	-	TRBJ1-2	TGTGCCATCAGTGACCCGGGACAGGGTGCTACCTATGGCTACACCTTC	CAISDPGQGATYGYTF
TRBD1	17	TRBV4-3	once	TRBJ1-2	TGCGCCAGCAGCCAAGATCCGACAGGGGGCTATCACTATGGCTACACCTTC	CASSQDPTGGYHYGYTF
TRBD2	15	TRBV5-4	-	TRBJ2-3	TGTGCCAGCAGCTGGGAGCGGGAGACTACAGATACGCAGTATTTT	CASSWERETTDTQYF
TRBD2	16	TRBV2	few	TRBJ2-2	TGTGCCAGCAGGGGGGGGACTAGTGGGAACACCGGGGAGCTGTTTTTT	CASRGGTSGNTGELFF
TRBD1	13	TRBV7-9	-	TRBJ1-1	TGTGCCAGCAGCGGACAGGCGAATACTGAAGCTTTCTTT	CASSGQANTEAFF
TRBD2	16	TRBV5-1	-	TRBJ2-1	TGCGCCAGCAGCTTGTGGGGCGGGAGAAGGAGCAATGAGCAGTTCTTC	CASSLWGGRRSNEQFF
-	14	TRBV18	few	TRBJ2-1	TGTGCCAGCTCACCAGAACTGCTTGTGAATGAGCAGTTCTTC	CASSPELLVNEQFF
TRBD1	19	TRBV5-1	few	TRBJ1-3	TGCGCCAGCAGCTTGGGCCTTGTTAAACAGGGGAACTCTGGAAACACCATATATTTT	CASSLGLVKQGNSGNTIYF
-	14	TRBV28	-	TRBJ2-7	TGTGCCAGCGGTTTGACAGGCCTCCGCTACGAGCAGTACTTC	CASGLTGLRYEQYF
-	13	TRBV7-8	-	TRBJ2-7	TGTGCCAGCAGCTTAGGAGGATACTACGAGCAGTACTTC	CASSLGGYYEQYF
-	15	TRBV7-9	-	TRBJ2-7	TGTGCCAGCAGCCCACGAGGAGGGGTGGGGTACGAGCAGTACTTC	CASSPRGGVGYEQYF
TRBD1	17	TRBV5-4	-	TRBJ1-1	TGTGCCAGCAGCCCAGGGGGCGCATCGTGGACGATCCTAGAAGCTTTCTTT	CASSPGGASWTILEAFF
TRBD2	14	TRBV11-2	-	TRBJ2-5	TGTGCCAGCAGCAAAGCGGGAGGGGGGGAGACCCAGTACTTC	CASSKAGGGETQYF
-	15	TRBV28	once	TRBJ2-7	TGTGCCAGCAGTTGGAGACAGTTCTTGGGCTCCGAGCAGTACTTC	CASSWRQFLGSEQYF